The clone carrying this T cell receptor (beta chain) occurred a few times. The antigen remains unidentified. This CDR3 region has 17 residues. Germline V lookup: CDR1 GTSNPN, CDR2 SVGIG (reference sequence). The V and J ends lost 5 bases and 6 bases, in that order; junction bases with no gene match: 16. Researchers took RNA transcripts and amplified the TCR beta CDR3 regions from them. First-round RT-PCR of the TCR CDR3 relied on the HTBI primer set. TCRdb reprocessed the multiplex PCR reads with MiXCR, giving one entry per CDR3 protein. Of fewer than 650,000 distinct CDR3 sequences in the sample, 14% were seen once. The entry originates in a study of T cells in Graves' hyperthyroidism and ophthalmopathy. Study-level findings and limits: Appearing also in blood were most of the thyroid clonotypes expanded above 0.001.

The sequence came from a woman in her thirties or forties with Graves' hyperthyroidism. Material: blood. The V and J genes are TRBV30 and TRBJ2-2; 9 bases are a match to TRBD2. Written as DNA, the CDR3 is TGTGCCTGGGGTACTCCTTTTAGCGGGAGTAGTCCCGGGGAGCTGTTTTTT. Encoded protein: CAWGTPFSGSSPGELFF.